This T cell receptor beta chain was retrieved from a study of blood T cell repertoires in COVID-19. Turning to the study itself: Whether acute or convalescent, the COVID-19 samples came from the United States, Italy and Spain. PBMCs, B-cell-depleted T cells, or T cells provided the cDNA or gDNA that made up the material.

Germline CDR1 and CDR2: SEHNR and FQNEAQ (reference sequence). The V end lost 8 bases, the J end lost 0 bases, and 10 bases lay between the germline ends. This CDR3 is built from 13 residues. In the original workflow: Nucleated cell counts were estimated from reference gene primer amplification. TCRdb's table, derived via immunoSEQ multiplex PCR, lists solely in-frame clones and lacks some. The DNA gave D and trimming, while V, J and clone size come from that table. Altogether about 250,000 clones are present, around 90% being singletons, with the ten largest covering around 0.8%. This rearrangement joins TRBV7-9 to TRBJ1-2; D call uncertain. What was sequenced was peripheral blood. This clonotype originated in a woman in her twenties or thirties with acute or convalescent COVID-19. The CDR3 nucleotides read TGTGCCAGCGGAGGGTCAGCTAACTATGGCTACACCTTC. Translated: CASGGSANYGYTF. Filled out from reference TRBV7-9 and TRBJ1-2, the complete variable domain reads DTGVSQNPRHKITKRGQNVTFRCDPISEHNRLYWYRQTLGQGPEFLTYFQNEAQLEKSRLLSDRFSAERPKGSFSTLEIQRTEQGDSAMYLCASGGSANYGYTFGSGTRLTVV.